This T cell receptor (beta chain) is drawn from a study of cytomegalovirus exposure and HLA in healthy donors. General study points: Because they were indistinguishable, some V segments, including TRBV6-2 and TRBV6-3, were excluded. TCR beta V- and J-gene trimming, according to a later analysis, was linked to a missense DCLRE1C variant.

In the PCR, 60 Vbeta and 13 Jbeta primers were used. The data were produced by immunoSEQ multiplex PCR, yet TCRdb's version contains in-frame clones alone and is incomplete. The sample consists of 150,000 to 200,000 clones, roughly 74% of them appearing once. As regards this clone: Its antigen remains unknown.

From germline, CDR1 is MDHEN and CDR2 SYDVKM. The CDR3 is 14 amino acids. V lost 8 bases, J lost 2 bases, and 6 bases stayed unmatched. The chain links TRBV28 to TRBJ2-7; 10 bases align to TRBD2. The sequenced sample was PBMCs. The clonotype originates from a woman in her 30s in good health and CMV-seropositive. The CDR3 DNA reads TGTGCCAGCGGAGGAAGCGGGAGGGCCTACGAGCAGTACTTC. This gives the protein CASGGSGRAYEQYF.